This TCR beta chain stems from a study of blood T cell repertoires in COVID-19. Cohorts were based on clinical histories the participants reported. A PCR-confirmed or clinician-diagnosed COVID-19 case had contacted exposed participants within 2 weeks of entry. In the source study's methods: Amplifying reference gene primers gave estimates of nucleated cell counts. Measured with immunoSEQ multiplex PCR; TCRdb has only the in-frame clones, and not every one. V and J calls and clone size are as listed in that table; D and trimming were resolved from the DNA. The sample shows about 370,000 clones, 90% to 95% of them seen only once. The TCR sequence derives from a woman between 35 and 50 years old who had been exposed to COVID-19. Source material: PBMCs or T cells enriched from blood (not recorded which).

CDR3 DNA: TGCAGCGTCGGAGGCACTAGCGGGAGGCCAGCGTACAATGAGCAGTTCTTC. Encoded protein: CSVGGTSGRPAYNEQFF. This sequence joins TRBV29-1 and TRBJ2-1; 12 positions agree with TRBD2. CDR1 is SQVTM, CDR2 ANQGSEA, per germline. The CDR3 has 17 residues. V lost 6 bases to trimming and J lost 4 bases; unmatched junction nucleotides: 13.